The 25 T cell receptor beta chains below were found in one sample sequenced in a study of T cell responses to AZD1222 COVID-19 vaccine. The assay was immunoSEQ multiplex PCR, and TCRdb's table has in-frame clones only and misses some. The sample has around 110,000 clones, 70% to 90% seen once; the top ten hold 8% to 10%. The specimen comprised peripheral blood, sampled on day 0 of AZD1222 vaccination. These receptors were collected from an adult in good health.

The chain links TRBV6-2 or TRBV6-3 to TRBJ1-1, with D unresolved. V was cut by 6 bases and J by 1 base, with 21 bases left in between. Germline CDR1 reads MNHEY; CDR2 reads SVGEGT. The CDR3 runs 17 residues. This CDR3 reads CASSPSRSSFKNTEAFF. CDR3 coding DNA: TGTGCCAGCAGCCCATCCCGGAGCAGCTTCAAGAACACTGAAGCTTTCTTT.

The V gene is TRBV6-1, the J gene TRBJ2-1, with D perhaps TRBD1 (8 bases). The V gene's germline CDR1 is MNHNS and CDR2 SASEGT. This CDR3 contains 14 residues. V gave up 0 bases and J gave up 12 bases, with 15 bases separating them. The DNA for the CDR3 is TGTGCCAGCAGTGAAGCGATGGACAGGGAGGGGCAGTTCTTC. This codes for CASSEAMDREGQFF.

The chain links TRBV29-1 to TRBJ1-3; 7 bases match TRBD1. After removal of 4 bases from V and 4 bases from J, the junction contained 10 bases not matched to a gene. The CDR3 loop spans 15 amino acids. Germline V gene data show CDR1 as SQVTM and CDR2 as ANQGSEA. In DNA form, the CDR3 reads TGCAGCGTTGTTTTCTTGGGACAGCAGGGAAACACCATATATTTT. Protein product: CSVVFLGQQGNTIYF.

Only a few counts were recorded for this clone. This chain connects TRBV7-2 to TRBJ2-7, with D possibly matching TRBD1 (5 bases). With 4 bases removed from V and 3 bases from J, the gap between germline ends came to 16 bases. Germline-derived CDR1 and CDR2 are SGHTA and FQGNSA. The CDR3 totals 15 residues. CDR3 sequence: CASSYRQQTRYEQYF. CDR3 in DNA: TGTGCCAGCAGCTATAGACAGCAAACTCGCTACGAGCAGTACTTC.

The chain couples TRBV18 to TRBJ2-5; the match to TRBD1 covers 7 bases. The germline gives CDR1 KGHSH, CDR2 LQKENI. The CDR3 contains 14 residues. The ends lost 8 bases at V and 2 bases at J; junction bases unmatched: 8. The CDR3 protein is CASTEKGQQETQYF. The CDR3, as DNA: TGTGCCAGCACCGAAAAGGGACAGCAAGAGACCCAGTACTTC.

CDR3 in amino acids: CASSYSDLGVAEAFF. The CDR3 DNA is TGTGCCAGCAGTTACTCGGACCTCGGGGTGGCTGAAGCTTTCTTT. The chain uses TRBV6-5 and TRBJ1-1; D remains unclear. Looked up from germline, CDR1 is MNHEY and CDR2 is SVGAGI. This CDR3 has 15 residues. With 0 bases removed from V and 6 bases from J, the gap between germline ends came to 14 bases.

As regards this clone: An end of the junction differs from the germline gene, which may be a read error. The chain carries TRBV18 and TRBJ2-3, with 7 positions matching TRBD1. The CDR3 loop spans 15 amino acids. CDR1 and CDR2 (germline): KGHSH, LQKENI. CDR3 bases: TGTGCCAGCTCCCCACGGGACAGTTCACAAGATACGCAGTATTTT. It yields the protein CASSPRDSSQDTQYF.

The V gene is TRBV5-4, the J gene TRBJ2-7; D not certain. CDR3 length: 12 amino acids. Germline CDR1 SGHNT, CDR2 YYREEE (reference sequence). V lost 1 base and J 5 bases, leaving 7 bases between the germline ends. The CDR3 spells CASSLPRNEQYF. The CDR3 DNA follows: TGTGCCAGCAGCTTGCCCCGGAACGAGCAGTACTTC. The full variable domain, with the rest looked up from reference TRBV5-4 and TRBJ2-7, is ETGVTQSPTHLIKTRGQQVTLRCSSQSGHNTVSWYQQALGQGPQFIFQYYREEENGRGNFPPRFSGLQFPNYSSELNVNALELDDSALYLCASSLPRNEQYFGPGTRLTVT.

The genes are TRBV6-5 and TRBJ2-7; 8 positions match TRBD2. The V and J ends lost 7 bases and 3 bases, in that order; junction bases with no gene match: 11. CDR3 length: 15 amino acids. The germline V gene encodes CDR1 MNHEY and CDR2 SVGAGI. CDR3 loop: CASNSGTRKNYEQYF. The CDR3 DNA follows: TGTGCCAGCAATTCCGGGACTAGAAAGAACTACGAGCAGTACTTC.

V is TRBV2 and J is TRBJ1-1, with D unclear. The CDR3 is made up of 13 amino acids. Germline values: CDR1 SNHLY, CDR2 FYNNEI. V shed 5 bases and J shed 3 bases, with 10 bases lying between them. CDR3 nucleotides: TGTGCCAGCAGTTATGACCGCCACACTGAAGCTTTCTTT. Encoded protein: CASSYDRHTEAFF. Full variable domain (rest looked up from reference TRBV2 and TRBJ1-1): EPEVTQTPSHQVTQMGQEVILRCVPISNHLYFYWYRQILGQKVEFLVSFYNNEISEKSEIFDDQFSVERPDGSNFTLKIRSTKLEDSAMYFCASSYDRHTEAFFGQGTRLTVV.

The V and J genes are TRBV6-5 and TRBJ2-7; 9 nucleotides line up with TRBD1. The CDR3 totals 15 residues. Germline lookup yields CDR1 MNHEY and CDR2 SVGAGI. The ends lost 7 bases at V and 0 bases at J; junction bases unmatched: 7. The CDR3 sequence is CASKPGTGSSYEQYF. CDR3 in DNA: TGTGCCAGCAAACCCGGGACAGGGAGCTCCTACGAGCAGTACTTC.

V and J are TRBV28 and TRBJ1-1; D uncertain. The V gene lost 11 bases and the J gene lost 2 bases, with 15 bases spanning the gap. In germline, CDR1 is MDHEN, CDR2 SYDVKM. This CDR3 is 13 amino acids long. CDR3 DNA: TGTGCCTATAAGCTGTTAGGAAACACTGAAGCTTTCTTT. Amino acids: CAYKLLGNTEAFF.

In DNA, the CDR3 is TGTGCCAGCAGCTTACGCGGACAGGGAGGCCAGCCCCAGCATTTT. Encoded protein: CASSLRGQGGQPQHF. The chain uses TRBV5-5 and TRBJ1-5; TRBD1 matches at 8 bases. The germline V gene has CDR1 SGHKS and CDR2 YYEKEE (reference sequence). The CDR3 consists of 15 residues. The V and J ends lost 2 bases and 7 bases, in that order; junction bases with no gene match: 8.

The rearrangement joins TRBV29-1 to TRBJ2-1, with 7 nucleotides matching TRBD1. Germline V gene lookup returns CDR1 SQVTM and CDR2 ANQGSEA. The CDR3 has 14 residues. J was trimmed by 6 bases and V by 6 bases; bases with no gene match: 11. This chain's CDR3 is CSVAGQAIVNEQFF. The CDR3 coding sequence is TGCAGCGTCGCTGGACAGGCGATTGTCAATGAGCAGTTCTTC.

J is TRBJ1-2 and V is TRBV5-6; D may be TRBD1 (5 bases). The length of the CDR3 is 15 residues. Looked up from germline, CDR1 is SGHDT and CDR2 is YYEEEE. Trimming pared 0 bases from V and 8 bases from J, leaving 17 bases between. CDR3 bases: TGTGCCAGCAGCTTGGGGGGCGCGAGTTTGGGAGGCTACACCTTC. Translated, it gives CASSLGGASLGGYTF.

This clone was observed a few times. The chain has TRBV4-2 and TRBJ2-3; D remains unclear. Trimming pared 1 base from V and 5 bases from J, leaving 7 bases between. The CDR3 runs to 13 residues. Germline values: CDR1 LGHNA, CDR2 YNFKEQ. CDR3 DNA: TGTGCCAGCAGCCAAGTATCTGGAGATACGCAGTATTTT. Its translation is CASSQVSGDTQYF.

This chain connects TRBV5-4 to TRBJ1-4; the D gene is possibly TRBD1 (6 bases). V lost 4 bases and J lost 8, with 21 bases in between. Germline assignment: CDR1 SGHNT and CDR2 YYREEE (reference sequence). The length of the CDR3 is 16 residues. CDR3 bases: TGTGCCAGCAGCACGACTGGGGGGGCGGAGGGAGAAAAACTGTTTTTT. This encodes CASSTTGGAEGEKLFF.

V is TRBV5-1 and J is TRBJ2-1; 14 positions match TRBD2. Germline V lookup: CDR1 SGHRS, CDR2 YFSETQ. V was pared by 4 bases and J by 4 bases, with 4 bases of the junction left unmatched. This CDR3 is 16 amino acids long. CDR3 residues: CASSPRTSGGYNEQFF. For the CDR3, the DNA is TGCGCCAGCAGCCCCCGGACTAGCGGGGGGTACAATGAGCAGTTCTTC.

The chain uses TRBV6-5 and TRBJ2-7; D not certain. Germline-derived CDR1 and CDR2 are MNHEY and SVGAGI. The V end was cut by 10 bases, the J end by 1 base, with 8 bases between. CDR3 length: 11 residues. The CDR3 protein is CATKASYEQYF. The DNA for the CDR3 is TGTGCCACGAAGGCTTCCTACGAGCAGTACTTC.

CDR3: CASSSFRQGAEANYGYTF. In DNA form, the CDR3 reads TGTGCCAGCAGCTCGTTCCGACAGGGGGCGGAGGCTAACTATGGCTACACCTTC. The chain employs TRBV11-2 and TRBJ1-2, with 10 bases lining up with TRBD1. V lost 4 bases and J lost 0; bases outside the gene matches: 11. Germline values: CDR1 SGHAT, CDR2 FQNNGV. CDR3 length equals 18 residues.

This sequence joins TRBV6-5 and TRBJ1-5, with D maybe TRBD1 (6 bases). Germline CDR1 reads MNHEY; CDR2 reads SVGAGI. Between the trimmed V and J ends, which lost 10 bases and 5 bases, there was a span of 18 bases. There are 14 residues in the CDR3. This CDR3 reads CATQGQGFYQPQHF. For the CDR3, the DNA is TGTGCCACCCAGGGGCAGGGCTTCTATCAGCCCCAGCATTTT.

The gene calls are TRBV6-4 and TRBJ1-6, with unresolved D. Germline V gene data show CDR1 as MRHNA and CDR2 as SNTAGT. V was trimmed by 3 bases and J by 6 bases, leaving 12 bases between them. CDR3 size: 15 residues. The CDR3 DNA reads as TGTGCCAGCAGTGAGGGCCGTGGCGGTAATTCACCCCTCCACTTT. It yields the protein CASSEGRGGNSPLHF.

This chain links TRBV7-2 with TRBJ2-1; D is unclear. This CDR3 has 13 residues. Deletions cut 1 base from V and 12 bases from J, with 13 bases between. Germline V CDR1 and CDR2: SGHTA, FQGNSA. The CDR3 reads CASSLEWIPVQFF. In nucleotides, the CDR3 is TGTGCCAGCAGCTTAGAGTGGATCCCGGTGCAGTTCTTC.

The chain recombines TRBV5-1 with TRBJ2-2; possible D gene TRBD1, 5 bases. The CDR3 sequence is 16 residues long. Germline V gene data show CDR1 as SGHRS and CDR2 as YFSETQ. V gave up 0 bases and J gave up 6 bases, with 15 bases separating them. In DNA, the CDR3 is TGCGCCAGCAGCTTGGATGTGGGGCCGCCCGCCGGGGAGCTGTTTTTT. Translating it yields CASSLDVGPPAGELFF.

In this sample, this clone turned up once. The chain combines TRBV2 with TRBJ1-1; D possibly corresponds to TRBD1 (5 bases). V lost 10 bases and J lost 1, with 19 bases in between. Looked up from germline, CDR1 is SNHLY and CDR2 is FYNNEI. The CDR3 sequence is 15 residues long. This CDR3 reads CATDPAGQTNTEAFF. CDR3 sequence (DNA): TGTGCCACCGACCCCGCAGGACAAACGAACACTGAAGCTTTCTTT.